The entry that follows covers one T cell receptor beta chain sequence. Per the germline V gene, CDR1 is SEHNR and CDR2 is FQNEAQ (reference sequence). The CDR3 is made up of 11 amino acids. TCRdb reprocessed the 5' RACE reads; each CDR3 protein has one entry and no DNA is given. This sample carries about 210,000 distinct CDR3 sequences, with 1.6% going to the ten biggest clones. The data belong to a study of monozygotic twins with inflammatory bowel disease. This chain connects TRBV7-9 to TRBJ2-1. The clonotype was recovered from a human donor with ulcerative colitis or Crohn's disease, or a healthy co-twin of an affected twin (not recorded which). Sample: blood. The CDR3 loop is CACARYNEQFF. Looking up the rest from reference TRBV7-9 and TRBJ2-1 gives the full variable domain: DTGVSQNPRHKITKRGQNVTFRCDPISEHNRLYWYRQTLGQGPEFLTYFQNEAQLEKSRLLSDRFSAERPKGSFSTLEIQRTEQGDSAMYLCACARYNEQFFGPGTRLTVL.